This T cell receptor (beta chain) was sequenced in a study of cytomegalovirus exposure and HLA in healthy donors. Study-level information: For the approximately 420 genotyped donors, about 79% fell within the Caucasian-associated ancestry cluster.

60 Vbeta and 13 Jbeta primers were used in PCR. Data came from immunoSEQ multiplex PCR; TCRdb stores just in-frame clones and leaves some out. This table has about 200,000 clones, 80% appearing once. With respect to this clone: The antigen remains unidentified.

All donors participated as healthy donors of bone marrow. General observations from the study: Some V segments, including TRBV6-2 and TRBV6-3, were excluded as indistinguishable. According to the study, roughly 160 TCR beta chains were cytomegalovirus-associated.

V was clipped by 6 bases and J by 8 bases, with 11 bases between them. The CDR3 spans 11 residues. Germline values: CDR1 DFQATT, CDR2 SNEGSKA (reference sequence). The rearrangement joins TRBV20-1 to TRBJ2-1, with D tentatively TRBD2 (6 bases). The sample was PBMCs. This receptor was obtained from a woman aged 35 to 49 in good health and CMV-seronegative. The CDR3 DNA is TGCAGTGCAAGACTAGTCGATGAGCAGTTCTTC. This sequence encodes CSARLVDEQFF.